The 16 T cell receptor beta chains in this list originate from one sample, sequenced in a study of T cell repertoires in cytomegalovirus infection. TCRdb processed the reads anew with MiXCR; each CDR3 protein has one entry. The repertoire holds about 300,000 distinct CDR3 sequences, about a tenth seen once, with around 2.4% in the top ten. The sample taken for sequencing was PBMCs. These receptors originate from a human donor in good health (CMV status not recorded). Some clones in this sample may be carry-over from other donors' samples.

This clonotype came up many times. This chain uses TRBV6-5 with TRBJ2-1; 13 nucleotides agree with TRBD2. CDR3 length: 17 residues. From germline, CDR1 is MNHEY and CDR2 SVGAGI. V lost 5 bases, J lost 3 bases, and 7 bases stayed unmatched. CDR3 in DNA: TGTGCCAGCAGTGGGCCTCGGACTAGCGGGGGCTACAATGAGCAGTTCTTC. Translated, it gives CASSGPRTSGGYNEQFF.

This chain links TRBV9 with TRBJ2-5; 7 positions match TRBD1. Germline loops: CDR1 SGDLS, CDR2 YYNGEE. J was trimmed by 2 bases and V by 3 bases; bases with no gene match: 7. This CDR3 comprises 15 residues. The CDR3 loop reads CASSAYRGQQETQYF. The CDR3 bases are TGTGCCAGCAGCGCGTACAGGGGCCAGCAAGAGACCCAGTACTTC.

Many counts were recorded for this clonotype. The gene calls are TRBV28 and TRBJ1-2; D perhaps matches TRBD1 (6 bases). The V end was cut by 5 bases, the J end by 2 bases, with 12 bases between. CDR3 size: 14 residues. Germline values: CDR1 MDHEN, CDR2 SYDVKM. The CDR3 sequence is CASSPTGKNYGYTF. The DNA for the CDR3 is TGTGCCAGCAGTCCGACAGGAAAAAACTATGGCTACACCTTC.

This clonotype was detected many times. Here the CDR3 DNA reads TGTGCCAGCAGCCCCTTGCAGGGACGGGTCACTGAAGCTTTCTTT. Protein product: CASSPLQGRVTEAFF. J is TRBJ1-1 and V is TRBV14; D perhaps matches TRBD1 (5 bases). The V end lost 4 bases, the J end lost 4 bases, and 16 bases lay between the germline ends. The CDR3 is made up of 15 amino acids. Per the germline V gene, CDR1 is SGHDN and CDR2 is FVKESK.

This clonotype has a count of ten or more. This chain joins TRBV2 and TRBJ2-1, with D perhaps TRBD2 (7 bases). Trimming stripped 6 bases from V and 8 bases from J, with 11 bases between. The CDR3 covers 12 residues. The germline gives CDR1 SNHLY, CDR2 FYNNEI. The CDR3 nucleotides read TGTGCCAGCAGGGGGGGGGCGGATGAGCAGTTCTTC. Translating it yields CASRGGADEQFF.

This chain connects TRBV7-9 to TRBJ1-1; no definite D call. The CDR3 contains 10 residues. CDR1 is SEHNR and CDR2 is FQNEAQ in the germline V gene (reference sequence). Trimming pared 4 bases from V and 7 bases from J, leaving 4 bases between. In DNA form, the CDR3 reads TGTGCCAGCAGCTCCCATGAAGCTTTCTTT. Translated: CASSSHEAFF.

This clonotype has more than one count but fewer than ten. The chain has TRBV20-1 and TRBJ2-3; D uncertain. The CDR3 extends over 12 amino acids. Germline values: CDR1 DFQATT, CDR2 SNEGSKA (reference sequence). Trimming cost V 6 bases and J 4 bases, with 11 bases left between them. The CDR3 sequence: CSAKTRADTQYF. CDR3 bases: TGCAGTGCCAAGACAAGGGCAGATACGCAGTATTTT.

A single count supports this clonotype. The CDR3 reads CASSYGEGRTYEQYF. For the CDR3, the DNA is TGTGCCAGCAGTTACGGGGAGGGAAGAACCTACGAGCAGTACTTC. The chain couples TRBV6-5 to TRBJ2-7, with 7 bases that match TRBD2. V dropped 2 bases and J dropped 2; count of bases not matched to a gene: 6. Per germline, CDR1 MNHEY and CDR2 SVGAGI. The CDR3 is 15 residues long.

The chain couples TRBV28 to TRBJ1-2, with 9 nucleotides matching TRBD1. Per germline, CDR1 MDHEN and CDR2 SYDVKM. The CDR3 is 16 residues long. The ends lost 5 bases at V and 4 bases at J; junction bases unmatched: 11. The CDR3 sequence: CASSPPRTGEGYGYTF. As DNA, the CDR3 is TGTGCCAGCAGTCCCCCCCGGACAGGGGAAGGCTATGGCTACACCTTC.

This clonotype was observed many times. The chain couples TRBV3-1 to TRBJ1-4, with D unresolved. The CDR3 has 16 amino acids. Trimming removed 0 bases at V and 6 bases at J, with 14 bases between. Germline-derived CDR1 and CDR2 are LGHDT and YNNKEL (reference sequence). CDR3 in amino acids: CASSQDPDTAYEKLFF. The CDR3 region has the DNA TGTGCCAGCAGCCAAGATCCTGACACAGCGTATGAAAAACTGTTTTTT.

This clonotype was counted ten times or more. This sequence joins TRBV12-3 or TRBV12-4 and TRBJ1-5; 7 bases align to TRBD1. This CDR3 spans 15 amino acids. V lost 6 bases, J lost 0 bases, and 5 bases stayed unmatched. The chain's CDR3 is CASRRTGYSNQPQHF. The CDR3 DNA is TGTGCCAGCAGAAGGACAGGCTATAGCAATCAGCCCCAGCATTTT.

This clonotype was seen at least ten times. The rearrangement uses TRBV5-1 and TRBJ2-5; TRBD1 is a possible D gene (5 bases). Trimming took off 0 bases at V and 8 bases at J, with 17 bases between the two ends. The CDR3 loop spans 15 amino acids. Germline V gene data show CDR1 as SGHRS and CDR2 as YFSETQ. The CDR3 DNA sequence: TGCGCCAGCAGCTTGGTCGTGACAGATCAAGGAACCCAGTACTTC. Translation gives CASSLVVTDQGTQYF. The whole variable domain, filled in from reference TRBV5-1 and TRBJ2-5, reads KAGVTQTPRYLIKTRGQQVTLSCSPISGHRSVSWYQQTPGQGLQFLFEYFSETQRNKGNFPGRFSGRQFSNSRSEMNVSTLELGDSALYLCASSLVVTDQGTQYFGPGTRLLVL.

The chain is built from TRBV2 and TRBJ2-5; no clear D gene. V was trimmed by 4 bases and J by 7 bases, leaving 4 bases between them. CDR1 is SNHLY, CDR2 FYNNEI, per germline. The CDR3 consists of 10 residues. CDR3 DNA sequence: TGTGCCAGCAGTGGTGGGACCCAGTACTTC. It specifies CASSGGTQYF.

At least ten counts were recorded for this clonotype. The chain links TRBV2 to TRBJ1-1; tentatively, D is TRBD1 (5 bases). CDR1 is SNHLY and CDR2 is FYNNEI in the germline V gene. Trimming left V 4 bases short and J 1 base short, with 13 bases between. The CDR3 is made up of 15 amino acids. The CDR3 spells CASSAVRVENTEAFF. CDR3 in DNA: TGTGCCAGCAGTGCCGTCAGGGTTGAGAACACTGAAGCTTTCTTT.

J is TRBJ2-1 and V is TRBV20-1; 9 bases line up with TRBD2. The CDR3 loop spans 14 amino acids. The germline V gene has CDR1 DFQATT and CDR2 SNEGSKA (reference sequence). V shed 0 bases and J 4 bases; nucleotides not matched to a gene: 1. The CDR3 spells CSARDSGGYNEQFF. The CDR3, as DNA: TGCAGTGCTAGAGATAGCGGGGGATACAATGAGCAGTTCTTC.

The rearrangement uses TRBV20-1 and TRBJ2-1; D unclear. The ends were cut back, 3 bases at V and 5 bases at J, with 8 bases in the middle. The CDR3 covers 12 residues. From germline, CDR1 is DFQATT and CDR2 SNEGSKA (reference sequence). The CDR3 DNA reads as TGCAGTGCTAGTGGCAGACACAATGAGCAGTTCTTC. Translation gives CSASGRHNEQFF.